This T cell receptor beta chain was identified in a study of CD8+ T cells in alopecia areata. With V trimmed by 3 bases and J by 1 base, 2 bases remained unmatched. The CDR3 consists of 16 residues. CDR1 is SGDLS, CDR2 YYNGEE, per germline. Regarding treatment: oral pan-JAK inhibitor, 5-10 mg twice daily. Extracted RNA was reverse transcribed into cDNA, the sequencing template. Profiling relied on immunoSEQ multiplex PCR, and the TCRdb table lists in-frame clones only, not all of them. The sample holds about 110,000 clones, approximately 51% seen once. The J gene is TRBJ2-3, the V gene TRBV9, with 13 nucleotides matching TRBD2. The TCR originated in a human donor with alopecia areata. The specimen was CD4+ T cells sorted from blood, collected at week 24, from a patient treated with tofacitinib. In DNA form, the CDR3 reads TGTGCCAGCAGCGGAGGACTAGCGGGGGGCACAGATACGCAGTATTTT. This codes for CASSGGLAGGTDTQYF. Variable domain in full (rest from reference TRBV9 and TRBJ2-3): DSGVTQTPKHLITATGQRVTLRCSPRSGDLSVYWYQQSLDQGLQFLIQYYNGEERAKGNILERFSAQQFPDLHSELNLSSLELGDSALYFCASSGGLAGGTDTQYFGPGTRLTVL.